These T cell receptor beta chains were read from a single sample in a study of blood T cell repertoires in COVID-19. Sequenced by immunoSEQ multiplex PCR; TCRdb stores in-frame clones only, minus some. This sample has more than 300,000 clones, with 85% to 90% found just once. Material for sequencing was PBMCs or T cells enriched from blood (not recorded which). Receptors were obtained from a young woman who had recovered from COVID-19. Both conserved end residues are part of each CDR3. D genes are given only for firm matches. Rows may omit the clone size; those that give it use once, few, many or a size class.

d_call	cdr3_length	j_call	clone_size	v_call	cdr3_aa	cdr3_nt
-	14	TRBJ2-7	-	TRBV6-5	CASRRTANSYEQYF	TGTGCCAGCAGAAGGACTGCCAACTCCTACGAGCAGTACTTC
-	15	TRBJ1-6	-	TRBV27	CASSLSDGVSSPLHF	TGTGCCAGCAGTTTATCGGACGGGGTATCCTCACCCCTCCACTTT
-	13	TRBJ1-2	-	TRBV2	CASSEKGWYGYTF	TGTGCCAGCAGTGAGAAGGGGTGGTATGGCTACACCTTC
TRBD1	17	TRBJ1-5	-	TRBV30	CACRDRDRGPLGQPQHF	TGTGCCTGCCGAGACCGGGACAGGGGGCCTCTGGGTCAGCCCCAGCATTTT
TRBD1	12	TRBJ1-1	-	TRBV28	CASSPRQGPAFF	TGTGCCAGCAGTCCGCGACAGGGTCCTGCTTTCTTT
TRBD1	15	TRBJ1-4	few	TRBV24-1	CATSIGQGNYEKLFF	TGTGCCACCAGTATCGGACAGGGGAACTATGAAAAACTGTTTTTT
-	12	TRBJ1-1	few	TRBV30	CAWSDKGAEAFF	TGTGCCTGGAGTGACAAGGGGGCTGAAGCTTTCTTT
TRBD1	13	TRBJ2-1	once	TRBV2	CASSEADRARQFF	TGTGCCAGCAGTGAAGCGGACAGGGCCCGCCAGTTCTTC
-	13	TRBJ1-3	once	TRBV2	CASRELRLDTIYF	TGTGCCAGCAGGGAACTGCGGCTGGACACCATATATTTT
-	14	TRBJ1-2	-	TRBV7-8	CASSLASSGHGYTF	TGTGCCAGCAGCTTAGCAAGTTCGGGTCATGGCTACACCTTC
TRBD2	15	TRBJ2-7	-	TRBV30	CASTKTSGYSYEQYF	TGTGCCTCCACGAAGACTAGCGGTTATTCCTACGAGCAGTACTTC
TRBD1	14	TRBJ1-2	-	TRBV5-4	CASSPTGAHYGYTF	TGTGCCAGCAGCCCGACAGGGGCTCACTATGGCTACACCTTC
TRBD1	15	TRBJ2-2	-	TRBV7-3	CASSPTGPGTGELFF	TGTGCCAGCAGCCCGACAGGGCCTGGAACCGGGGAGCTGTTTTTT
TRBD1	12	TRBJ2-1	-	TRBV29-1	CSEGTGFNEQFF	TGCAGCGAGGGGACAGGGTTCAACGAGCAGTTCTTC
-	14	TRBJ1-5	-	TRBV19	CASSPRTRGQPQHF	TGTGCCAGTAGTCCCAGGACGAGGGGGCAGCCCCAGCATTTT
-	15	TRBJ2-5	-	TRBV19	CASSKRRHGQETQYF	TGTGCCAGTAGTAAACGCCGACACGGACAAGAGACCCAGTACTTC
-	14	TRBJ1-5	-	TRBV28	CASSRSGGYQPQHF	TGTGCCAGCAGCCGCTCGGGAGGGTATCAGCCCCAGCATTTT
TRBD1	14	TRBJ1-3	-	TRBV30	CAWGPGGTGNTIYF	TGTGCCTGGGGCCCAGGGGGGACTGGAAACACCATATATTTT
-	13	TRBJ2-3	few	TRBV28	CASSSGGTDTQYF	TGTGCCAGCAGTTCGGGGGGCACAGATACGCAGTATTTT
-	15	TRBJ1-6	-	TRBV18	CASSLTGKGYSPLHF	TGTGCCAGCTCACTCACAGGGAAGGGATATTCACCCCTCCACTTT
-	14	TRBJ1-5	once	TRBV30	CAWSVRSGNQPQHF	TGTGCCTGGAGTGTACGGTCGGGAAATCAGCCCCAGCATTTT
-	14	TRBJ1-3	few	TRBV2	CASSVGGAGNTIYF	TGTGCCAGCAGTGTTGGGGGGGCTGGAAACACCATATATTTT
TRBD1	16	TRBJ2-1	once	TRBV7-3	CASSSQGQTSYNEQFF	TGTGCCAGCAGCTCACAGGGACAGACTTCGTACAATGAGCAGTTCTTC
-	13	TRBJ1-1	-	TRBV5-1	CASTVGGNTEAFF	TGCGCCAGCACAGTCGGAGGGAACACTGAAGCTTTCTTT
-	13	TRBJ1-1	once	TRBV4-1	CASSQGANTEAFF	TGCGCCAGCAGCCAGGGGGCGAACACTGAAGCTTTCTTT
-	15	TRBJ2-6	-	TRBV18	CASSPPGAGANVLTF	TGTGCCAGCTCACCACCAGGGGCAGGGGCCAACGTCCTGACTTTC